The rows below give T cell receptor beta chains drawn from one sample of a study of regulatory T cells in long-lasting Graves disease. TCRdb independently ran MiXCR on the multiplex PCR reads; one entry per CDR3 protein. This table holds 400,000 to 550,000 distinct CDR3 sequences, about 16% found once. This sample was also put to use in a study of T cells in Graves' hyperthyroidism and ophthalmopathy.

Sequenced material: peripheral blood mononuclear cells (PBMCs), taken at new diagnosis, from a patient treated with antithyroid drugs. Receptors originate from a woman aged 30 to 39 with Graves disease. Each CDR3 is given with its conserved first and last residue. The order of the fields is D gene, V gene, J gene, clone size, CDR3 DNA, CDR3 protein. D genes are given only for firm matches. The size field is filled for only some rows; it gives once, few, many or a size class.

d_call: -
v_call: TRBV20-1
j_call: TRBJ2-7
clone_size: many
cdr3_nt: TGCAGTGCTAGTAAAAGGGCTTGGGAGCAGTACTTC
cdr3_aa: CSASKRAWEQYF

d_call: -
v_call: TRBV18
j_call: TRBJ2-3
clone_size: many
cdr3_nt: TGTGCCAGCTCACCCCCCCTTCGGACAGATACGCAGTATTTT
cdr3_aa: CASSPPLRTDTQYF

d_call: -
v_call: TRBV2
j_call: TRBJ1-3
clone_size: few
cdr3_nt: TGTGCCAGCAGTGATGACGCACTCTCTGGAAACACCATATATTTT
cdr3_aa: CASSDDALSGNTIYF

d_call: -
v_call: TRBV28
j_call: TRBJ1-2
clone_size: -
cdr3_nt: TGTGCCAGCAGTTTTAAGTCAAGCTACACCTTC
cdr3_aa: CASSFKSSYTF

d_call: -
v_call: TRBV12-3/TRBV12-4
j_call: TRBJ2-1
clone_size: many
cdr3_nt: TGTGCCAGCAGTTCCCCGAGGGGGGTGGGGAATGAGCAGTTCTTC
cdr3_aa: CASSSPRGVGNEQFF

d_call: TRBD1
v_call: TRBV30
j_call: TRBJ1-1
clone_size: many
cdr3_nt: TGTGCCCGCCAAAGGGGGCTGAGCTGGCTGGGAAACACTGAAGCTTTCTTT
cdr3_aa: CARQRGLSWLGNTEAFF

d_call: -
v_call: TRBV11-2
j_call: TRBJ2-3
clone_size: many
cdr3_nt: TGTGCCTCGGCCCCAGGGGACTCAGATACGCAGTATTTT
cdr3_aa: CASAPGDSDTQYF

d_call: TRBD2
v_call: TRBV19
j_call: TRBJ2-3
clone_size: -
cdr3_nt: TGTGCCAGTACCCCGAGTGGGGGGGTAACAGATACGCAGTATTTT
cdr3_aa: CASTPSGGVTDTQYF

d_call: TRBD2
v_call: TRBV5-1
j_call: TRBJ2-1
clone_size: many
cdr3_nt: TGCGCCAGCAGCTTAAGACTAGCGGGAGGAGATGAGCAGTTCTTC
cdr3_aa: CASSLRLAGGDEQFF

d_call: -
v_call: TRBV30
j_call: TRBJ2-7
clone_size: many
cdr3_nt: TGTGCCTGGAGTGTACTCGGCGAGCAGTACTTC
cdr3_aa: CAWSVLGEQYF

d_call: -
v_call: TRBV20-1
j_call: TRBJ1-1
clone_size: -
cdr3_nt: TGCAGTGCTAGAGCCCTACGAGGTGAAGCTTTCTTT
cdr3_aa: CSARALRGEAFF

d_call: -
v_call: TRBV4-2
j_call: TRBJ1-2
clone_size: -
cdr3_nt: TGTGCCAGCAGCCAATATGTTGGGGGCTCGGCTAACTATGGCTACACCTTC
cdr3_aa: CASSQYVGGSANYGYTF

d_call: TRBD1
v_call: TRBV5-1
j_call: TRBJ2-7
clone_size: many
cdr3_nt: TGCGCCAGCAGCTTCAACAGGGGTTGGGAGCAGTACTTC
cdr3_aa: CASSFNRGWEQYF

d_call: TRBD2
v_call: TRBV2
j_call: TRBJ2-1
clone_size: many
cdr3_nt: TGTGCCAGCAGTGAGCGGCTAGCGGGAGGCTATGAGCAGTTCTTC
cdr3_aa: CASSERLAGGYEQFF

d_call: -
v_call: TRBV4-2
j_call: TRBJ2-7
clone_size: few
cdr3_nt: TGTGCCAGCAGCCAAGGGGCCTGGGGGAGCTACGAGCAGTACTTC
cdr3_aa: CASSQGAWGSYEQYF

d_call: TRBD2
v_call: TRBV4-1
j_call: TRBJ2-2
clone_size: many
cdr3_nt: TGCGCAAGCGGAAGGACTAGCGGGCAAAACGGGGAGCTGTTTTTT
cdr3_aa: CASGRTSGQNGELFF

d_call: -
v_call: TRBV5-1
j_call: TRBJ2-7
clone_size: many
cdr3_nt: TGCGCCACCTCCTTGGGGGAGACCGGGCACGAGCAGTACTTC
cdr3_aa: CATSLGETGHEQYF

d_call: -
v_call: TRBV9
j_call: TRBJ2-1
clone_size: many
cdr3_nt: TGTGCCAGCAACAACCATAAGTCCGTGGGTTACAATGAGCAGTTCTTC
cdr3_aa: CASNNHKSVGYNEQFF

d_call: -
v_call: TRBV20-1
j_call: TRBJ2-7
clone_size: -
cdr3_nt: TGCAGTGCTACCCCTGGGGCCTGGAGCTCCTACGAGCAGTACTTC
cdr3_aa: CSATPGAWSSYEQYF

d_call: TRBD1
v_call: TRBV7-3
j_call: TRBJ2-7
clone_size: many
cdr3_nt: TGTGCCAGCAGCCCCGGGACAGGCGAGCAGTACTTC
cdr3_aa: CASSPGTGEQYF

d_call: TRBD1
v_call: TRBV11-2
j_call: TRBJ1-5
clone_size: many
cdr3_nt: TGTGCCAGCAGCCCGGGACAGGGGGCCGGTCAGCCCCAGCATTTT
cdr3_aa: CASSPGQGAGQPQHF

d_call: -
v_call: TRBV4-1
j_call: TRBJ1-5
clone_size: few
cdr3_nt: TGCGCCAGCAGCCAAGATGAAGGTATGGGTCAGCCCCAGCATTTT
cdr3_aa: CASSQDEGMGQPQHF

d_call: -
v_call: TRBV14
j_call: TRBJ2-7
clone_size: many
cdr3_nt: TGTGCCAGCAGCCAAGAAGGTTGGGAAAGCTCCTACGAGCAGTACTTC
cdr3_aa: CASSQEGWESSYEQYF

d_call: -
v_call: TRBV14
j_call: TRBJ2-4
clone_size: -
cdr3_nt: TGTGCCAGCAGCCACAACAGGGTTGGAAACATTCAGTACTTC
cdr3_aa: CASSHNRVGNIQYF

d_call: TRBD1
v_call: TRBV12-3/TRBV12-4
j_call: TRBJ1-1
clone_size: many
cdr3_nt: TGTGCCAGCACCCTTTGGCAGGGGGCCATGAACACTGAAGCTTTCTTT
cdr3_aa: CASTLWQGAMNTEAFF

d_call: TRBD1
v_call: TRBV6-1
j_call: TRBJ1-5
clone_size: many
cdr3_nt: TGTGCCACAGAAAGGGACAGGGGGAAGAATCAGCCCCAGCATTTT
cdr3_aa: CATERDRGKNQPQHF

d_call: TRBD1
v_call: TRBV11-2
j_call: TRBJ2-5
clone_size: -
cdr3_nt: TGTGCCAGCAGCTGGGGGGGACAGGGGAATGGAGTGACCCAGTACTTC
cdr3_aa: CASSWGGQGNGVTQYF

d_call: -
v_call: TRBV3-1
j_call: TRBJ1-4
clone_size: -
cdr3_nt: TGTGCCAGCGGGGAAGCAGGGCGGTCCGGAAAACTGTTTTTT
cdr3_aa: CASGEAGRSGKLFF

d_call: -
v_call: TRBV5-6
j_call: TRBJ2-7
clone_size: many
cdr3_nt: TGTGCCAGCAGCTTGTATGGGGACGAGCAGTACTTC
cdr3_aa: CASSLYGDEQYF

d_call: -
v_call: TRBV6-9
j_call: TRBJ2-1
clone_size: -
cdr3_nt: TGTGCCAGCAGTTACTCCTTTGGTGAGCAGTTCTTC
cdr3_aa: CASSYSFGEQFF

d_call: -
v_call: TRBV11-2
j_call: TRBJ1-6
clone_size: many
cdr3_nt: TGTGCCAGCAGCGTCGCGGGTGATAGAAGGTCACCCCTCCACTTT
cdr3_aa: CASSVAGDRRSPLHF

d_call: TRBD1
v_call: TRBV28
j_call: TRBJ1-4
clone_size: few
cdr3_nt: TGTGCCAGCAGTTTATACACAGGGGGATCGGCAGAAAAACTGTTTTTT
cdr3_aa: CASSLYTGGSAEKLFF

d_call: TRBD1
v_call: TRBV28
j_call: TRBJ2-2
clone_size: many
cdr3_nt: TGTGCCAGCAGCCGGACAGGGATCAACACCGGGGAGCTGTTTTTT
cdr3_aa: CASSRTGINTGELFF

d_call: TRBD1
v_call: TRBV12-3/TRBV12-4
j_call: TRBJ1-1
clone_size: -
cdr3_nt: TGTGCCAGCAGGAAGGGCACAGGGGGCCTTAACACTGAAGCTTTCTTT
cdr3_aa: CASRKGTGGLNTEAFF

d_call: TRBD1
v_call: TRBV18
j_call: TRBJ2-2
clone_size: few
cdr3_nt: TGTGCCAGCTCACCACCGAAACAGGGGGCCACCGGGGAGCTGTTTTTT
cdr3_aa: CASSPPKQGATGELFF

d_call: -
v_call: TRBV14
j_call: TRBJ1-1
clone_size: many
cdr3_nt: TGTGCCAGCAGCCAAGATAGGTACACTGAAGCTTTCTTT
cdr3_aa: CASSQDRYTEAFF

d_call: -
v_call: TRBV19
j_call: TRBJ2-1
clone_size: many
cdr3_nt: TGTGCCAGTAGTACCCTTGCTTTTCTCCGCCCCAATGAGCAGTTCTTC
cdr3_aa: CASSTLAFLRPNEQFF